These 9 T cell receptor beta chains share one sample of origin, sequenced in a study of T cells in Graves' hyperthyroidism and ophthalmopathy. RNA transcripts provided the source from which TCR beta CDR3 regions were amplified. HTBI primers drove first-round RT-PCR of the TCR CDR3. TCRdb reprocessed the multiplex PCR reads with MiXCR, giving one entry per CDR3 protein. The profile shows 550,000 to 650,000 distinct CDR3 sequences, approximately 15% of them singletons. The material sequenced was blood. The receptors originated from a woman aged 40 to 49 with Graves' hyperthyroidism.

This clonotype has a count of ten or more. The V gene is TRBV5-1, the J gene TRBJ2-1; 8 bases line up with TRBD2. The V gene's germline CDR1 is SGHRS and CDR2 YFSETQ. The CDR3 sequence is 16 residues long. With V trimmed by 1 base and J by 5 bases, 8 bases remained unmatched. DNA of the CDR3: TGCGCCAGCAGCTTGTGGAGCGGGAGTTCCCACAATGAGCAGTTCTTC. This codes for CASSLWSGSSHNEQFF.

The chain uses TRBV7-9 and TRBJ2-5; 13 nucleotides match TRBD2. V trimming: 5 bases; J trimming: 0 bases; junction bases outside the gene matches: 12. The germline CDR1 and CDR2 sequences are SEHNR and FQNEAQ (reference sequence). The length of the CDR3 is 19 residues. The CDR3 reads CASSPWWETSGRNQETQYF. CDR3 nucleotides: TGTGCCAGCAGCCCCTGGTGGGAGACTAGCGGGAGGAACCAAGAGACCCAGTACTTC.

Many counts were recorded for this clonotype. The chain is built from TRBV7-2 and TRBJ2-1; D is unresolved. Germline lookup yields CDR1 SGHTA and CDR2 FQGNSA. CDR3 length: 13 residues. Trimming cost V 5 bases and J 8 bases, with 13 bases left between them. CDR3 nucleotide sequence: TGTGCCAGCAGCGGTGGGCCCTGGGATGAGCAGTTCTTC. Its protein is CASSGGPWDEQFF.

Concerning this clonotype: A single base separates this from a much larger clone, so it may be a read error. The chain carries TRBV27 and TRBJ1-1; D not resolved. The CDR3 totals 14 residues. Germline assignment: CDR1 MNHEY and CDR2 SMNVEV (reference sequence). The V gene lost 3 bases and the J gene lost 1 base, with 9 bases spanning the gap. The CDR3 DNA reads as TGTGCCAGCAGTTTTCTTGGGGAGAACACTGAAGCTTTCTTT. It specifies CASSFLGENTEAFF.

This chain uses TRBV27 with TRBJ2-7, with D possibly being TRBD2 (6 bases). The CDR3 is made up of 16 amino acids. The V end lost 0 bases, the J end lost 0 bases, and 12 bases lay between the germline ends. Per germline, CDR1 MNHEY and CDR2 SMNVEV (reference sequence). CDR3 sequence reads: CASSLSIASVSYEQYF. In DNA, the CDR3 is TGTGCCAGCAGTTTATCGATCGCTAGCGTCTCCTACGAGCAGTACTTC.

This clonotype was detected a few times. The chain couples TRBV27 to TRBJ2-5; TRBD1 agrees at 10 bases. The CDR3 runs to 15 residues. Trimming took 5 bases from V and 4 from J; bases not matched to a gene: 7. Germline CDR1 and CDR2: MNHEY and SMNVEV (reference sequence). The CDR3 region has the DNA TGTGCCAGCAGTGAGGGACAGGGGAGGGGAGAGACCCAGTACTTC. Translating it yields CASSEGQGRGETQYF.

This clonotype was seen just once. The rearrangement joins TRBV24-1 to TRBJ1-1; 9 bases match TRBD1. The CDR3 extends over 14 amino acids. Trimming removed 6 bases from V and 5 bases from J; junction bases left unmatched: 6. CDR1 KGHDR and CDR2 SFDVKD come from the germline V gene. DNA for the CDR3: TGTGCCACCAGTCCGGGACAGGGTGTGACTGAAGCTTTCTTT. Translating gives CATSPGQGVTEAFF.

The table lists this clonotype with many counts. The chain uses TRBV2 and TRBJ2-5, with D unresolved. Trimming shortened V by 3 bases and J by 5 bases, and 10 bases separated the two germline ends. The CDR3 has 13 residues. CDR1 is SNHLY and CDR2 is FYNNEI in the germline V gene. CDR3 in amino acids: CASSEYSMETQYF. For the CDR3, the DNA is TGTGCCAGCAGTGAGTACAGTATGGAGACCCAGTACTTC.

This clonotype was recorded a few times. Its ends do not fully match the called genes, so a read error is possible. The rearrangement joins TRBV10-3 to TRBJ1-1; no clear D gene. The CDR3 extends over 15 amino acids. Germline CDR1 reads ENHRY; CDR2 reads SYGVKD. As DNA, the CDR3 is TGTGCCATCAGTCCTCCCGGAGAAGGGAACACTGAAGCTTCCTTT. Protein product: CAISPPGEGNTEASF.